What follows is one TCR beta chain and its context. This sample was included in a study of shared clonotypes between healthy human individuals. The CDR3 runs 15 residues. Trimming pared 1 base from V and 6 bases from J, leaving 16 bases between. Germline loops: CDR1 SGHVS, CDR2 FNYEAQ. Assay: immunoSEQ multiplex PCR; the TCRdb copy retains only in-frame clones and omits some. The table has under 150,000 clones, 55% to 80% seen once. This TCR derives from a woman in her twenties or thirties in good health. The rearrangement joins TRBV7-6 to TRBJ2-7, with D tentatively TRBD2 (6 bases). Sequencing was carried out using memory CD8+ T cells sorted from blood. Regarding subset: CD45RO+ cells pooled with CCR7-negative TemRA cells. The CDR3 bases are TGTGCCAGCAGCTTAGAGGCGGGGCCGAGGATCGAGCAGTACTTC. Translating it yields CASSLEAGPRIEQYF.